The 17 T cell receptor beta chains below were found in one sample sequenced in a study of Ad26.COV2.S vaccination and SARS-CoV-2 variants listed by TCRdb under 2021. Taken with the paper, the label for treatment or condition translates to: roughly 18 received Ad26.COV2.S at low or high dose, single or two shots; about 5 received placebo; per-sample allocation not given. Repertoires of vaccine and placebo recipients were sequenced from samples taken on day 63 after the first injection. To prepare the library, the immunoSEQ multiplex PCR assay was applied. The immuneACCESS repertoire file appears here via TCRdb, limited to in-frame rearrangements. These files lack a portion of the clones; in checked studies, under half of the deficit traces to unresolved V genes, and the cause of the others is not known. Present in this sample are more than 250,000 clones, more than 75% of which were seen just once. The ten largest account for more than 2.5% of the sample.

Material: peripheral blood, obtained in a trial of Ad26.COV2.S vaccine versus placebo. The receptors derive from a person aged 18 to 59 who received the Ad26.COV2.S COVID-19 vaccine or a placebo.

The CDR3 reads CASRQENTGELFF. The DNA for the CDR3 is TGTGCCAGCAGACAGGAGAACACCGGGGAGCTGTTTTTT. The rearrangement links TRBV7-3 to TRBJ2-2; a possible D gene is TRBD1 (5 bases). Per germline, CDR1 SGHTA and CDR2 FQGTGA. CDR3 length: 13 residues. Deletions cut 6 bases from V and 1 base from J, with 6 bases between.

The chain combines TRBV27 with TRBJ2-1; TRBD2 matches 9 bases. CDR3 size: 14 residues. J lost 2 bases, V lost 7 bases, and 3 bases had no gene match. Germline CDR1 MNHEY, CDR2 SMNVEV (reference sequence). CDR3 sequence: CASTRGGAYNEQFF. CDR3 bases: TGTGCCAGCACGCGGGGGGGGGCCTACAATGAGCAGTTCTTC.

The rearrangement joins TRBV4-3 to TRBJ1-2, with 11 bases matching TRBD1. This CDR3 spans 16 amino acids. Per germline, CDR1 LGHNA and CDR2 YSLEER. The V and J ends lost 0 bases and 4 bases, in that order; junction bases with no gene match: 4. This chain's CDR3 is CASSQDGGQGGYGYTF. DNA for the CDR3: TGCGCCAGCAGCCAAGATGGGGGACAGGGGGGCTATGGCTACACCTTC.

The gene calls are TRBV18 and TRBJ1-5; TRBD1 is a possible D gene (6 bases). The V gene lost 2 bases and the J gene lost 2 bases, with 10 bases spanning the gap. The CDR3 has 15 amino acids. CDR1 and CDR2 from the germline V gene are KGHSH and LQKENI. The DNA of the CDR3 is TGTGCCAGCTCACCAGCGGGGGGGCGCAATCAGCCCCAGCATTTT. This gives the protein CASSPAGGRNQPQHF.

On this clone: No DNA is shown, since the ends of the CDR3 on it are uncertain; the CDR3 is the one TCRdb lists. This chain links TRBV9 with TRBJ1-1. The germline gives CDR1 SGDLS, CDR2 YYNGEE. The CDR3 spans 14 residues, counting both ends. CDR3 sequence: CASSVGDGAGGSLF.

V gene TRBV6-2 or TRBV6-3 combines with J gene TRBJ2-1, with D possibly TRBD2 on 5 matching bases. This CDR3 has 19 amino acids. Trimming took off 0 bases at V and 2 bases at J, with 20 bases between the two ends. Germline CDR1 MNHEY, CDR2 SVGEGT. DNA for the CDR3: TGTGCCAGCAGTTACTCGAGGGAACAATACAGTCTCCCCTACAATGAGCAGTTCTTC. It codes for CASSYSREQYSLPYNEQFF.

The chain carries TRBV18 and TRBJ2-1, with unresolved D. The CDR3 covers 12 residues. The V end lost 5 bases, the J end lost 8 bases, and 10 bases lay between the germline ends. The germline V gene encodes CDR1 KGHSH and CDR2 LQKENI. CDR3 sequence reads: CASSSALDEQFF. The CDR3 coding sequence is TGTGCCAGCTCATCCGCCTTGGATGAGCAGTTCTTC.

This chain's CDR3 is CASSRTGGSYGYTF. CDR3 nucleotide sequence: TGTGCCAGCAGTCGGACAGGGGGATCCTATGGCTACACCTTC. V is TRBV3-1 (or the pseudogene TRBV3-2) and J is TRBJ1-2; TRBD1 matches 10 bases. Germline lookup yields CDR1 LGHDT and CDR2 YNNKEL (reference sequence). There are 14 residues in the CDR3. Trimming removed 6 bases from V and 4 bases from J; junction bases left unmatched: 5.

The gene calls are TRBV3-1 (or the pseudogene TRBV3-2) and TRBJ2-7; 14 bases map to TRBD2. Germline CDR1 reads LGHDT; CDR2 reads YNNKEL (reference sequence). The ends lost 3 bases at V and 4 bases at J; junction bases unmatched: 5. The CDR3 consists of 16 residues. The chain's CDR3 is CASSQWTSGRRYEQYF. The CDR3 region has the DNA TGTGCCAGCAGCCAGTGGACTAGCGGGAGGAGGTACGAGCAGTACTTC.

CDR3 region: CASSSDRVQTEAFF. CDR3 nucleotide sequence: TGTGCCAGCAGTTCGGACAGGGTGCAGACTGAAGCTTTCTTT. V and J are TRBV6-6 and TRBJ1-1, with 8 bases identical to TRBD1. The CDR3 is 14 residues long. After removal of 4 bases from V and 5 bases from J, the junction contained 6 bases not matched to a gene. Germline V gene lookup returns CDR1 MNHNY and CDR2 SVGAGI (reference sequence).

The chain links TRBV18 to TRBJ1-2; D unresolved. Germline V gives CDR1 KGHSH, CDR2 LQKENI. The CDR3 loop spans 15 amino acids. The V gene lost 3 bases and the J gene lost 3 bases, with 14 bases spanning the gap. CDR3 protein: CASSPGVRQDYGYTF. The CDR3 nucleotides read TGTGCCAGCTCACCTGGGGTCCGCCAAGACTATGGCTACACCTTC.

The rearrangement joins TRBV4-3 to TRBJ1-3; D remains ambiguous. This CDR3 spans 16 amino acids. The germline V and J ends were trimmed by 4 bases and 4 bases, with 17 bases remaining between them. The germline V gene encodes CDR1 LGHNA and CDR2 YSLEER. CDR3 loop: CASSLEAPGMGNTIYF. CDR3 DNA: TGCGCCAGCAGCCTTGAGGCCCCCGGTATGGGAAACACCATATATTTT.

This sequence joins TRBV29-1 and TRBJ1-5; D might be TRBD1 (6 bases). V shed 7 bases and J shed 5 bases, with 18 bases lying between them. The V gene's germline CDR1 is SQVTM and CDR2 ANQGSEA. The CDR3 loop spans 14 amino acids. This CDR3 reads CSAVIGGRDQPQHF. The CDR3 region has the DNA TGCAGCGCAGTTATTGGGGGCAGGGATCAGCCCCAGCATTTT.

This chain joins TRBV7-9 and TRBJ2-7, with D possibly matching TRBD2 (5 bases). Trimming removed 6 bases from V and 3 bases from J, with 9 bases in between. The CDR3 loop spans 12 amino acids. CDR1 and CDR2 (germline): SEHNR, FQNEAQ (reference sequence). The CDR3, as DNA: TGTGCCAGCAGTCACGGGATCTACGAGCAGTACTTC. Translation: CASSHGIYEQYF. Using reference TRBV7-9 and TRBJ2-7 for the parts outside the CDR3, the full variable domain is DTGVSQNPRHKITKRGQNVTFRCDPISEHNRLYWYRQTLGQGPEFLTYFQNEAQLEKSRLLSDRFSAERPKGSFSTLEIQRTEQGDSAMYLCASSHGIYEQYFGPGTRLTVT.

The V and J genes are TRBV5-5 and TRBJ1-5; D is unresolved. V was cut by 0 bases and J by 9 bases, with 10 bases left in between. The CDR3 length is 13 residues. The germline CDR1 and CDR2 sequences are SGHKS and YYEKEE (reference sequence). The CDR3 coding sequence is TGTGCCAGCAGCTTGGAGGCGCCGACGCCCCAGCATTTT. Its translation: CASSLEAPTPQHF.

This clone was seen a single time. This chain connects TRBV30 to TRBJ1-1; TRBD1 is a possible D gene (5 bases). CDR1 is GTSNPN, CDR2 SVGIG, per germline (reference sequence). The CDR3 is 13 amino acids. With 3 bases removed from V and 11 bases from J, the gap between germline ends came to 19 bases. The CDR3: CAWRQEEQMGAFF. The CDR3 DNA is TGTGCCTGGAGACAGGAGGAACAGATGGGTGCTTTCTTT.

J is TRBJ1-2 and V is TRBV20-1; 7 nucleotides agree with TRBD1. Looked up from germline, CDR1 is DFQATT and CDR2 is SNEGSKA (reference sequence). The CDR3 spans 11 residues. V shed 5 bases, J shed 4 bases, and the junction held 1 base outside the gene matches. CDR3 nucleotides: TGCAGTGCTGGACAGGTCTATGGCTACACCTTC. It codes for CSAGQVYGYTF.